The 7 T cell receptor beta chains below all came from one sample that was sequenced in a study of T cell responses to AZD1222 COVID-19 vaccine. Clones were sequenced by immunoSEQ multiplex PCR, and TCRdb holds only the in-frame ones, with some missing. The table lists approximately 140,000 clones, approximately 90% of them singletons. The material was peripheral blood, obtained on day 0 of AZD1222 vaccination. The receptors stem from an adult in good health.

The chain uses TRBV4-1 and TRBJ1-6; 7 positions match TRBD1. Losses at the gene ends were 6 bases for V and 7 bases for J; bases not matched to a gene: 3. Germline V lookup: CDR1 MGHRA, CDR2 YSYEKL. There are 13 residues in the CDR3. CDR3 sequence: CASRGTVNSPLHF. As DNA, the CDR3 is TGCGCCAGCAGAGGGACAGTGAATTCACCCCTCCACTTT.

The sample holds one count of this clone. DNA for the CDR3: TGTGCCAGCAGTGAGATCCCCGGGACAGTATACAATGAGCAGTTCTTC. It translates to CASSEIPGTVYNEQFF. This rearrangement joins TRBV2 to TRBJ2-1; 7 bases map to TRBD1. V trimming: 3 bases; J trimming: 4 bases; junction bases outside the gene matches: 9. Germline lookup yields CDR1 SNHLY and CDR2 FYNNEI. The CDR3 loop spans 16 amino acids.

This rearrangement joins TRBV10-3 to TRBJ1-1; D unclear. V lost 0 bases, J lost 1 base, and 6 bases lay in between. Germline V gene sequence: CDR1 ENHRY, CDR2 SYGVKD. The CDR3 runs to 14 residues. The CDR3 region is CAISESGRNTEAFF. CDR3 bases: TGTGCCATCAGTGAGTCGGGCAGGAACACTGAAGCTTTCTTT.

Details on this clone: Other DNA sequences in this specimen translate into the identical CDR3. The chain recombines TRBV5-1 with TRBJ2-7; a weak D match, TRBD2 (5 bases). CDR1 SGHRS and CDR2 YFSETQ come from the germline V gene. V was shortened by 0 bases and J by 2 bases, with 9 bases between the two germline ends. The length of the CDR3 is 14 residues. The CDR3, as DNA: TGCGCCAGCAGCTTGGACGGAGGACCCTACGAGCAGTACTTC. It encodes CASSLDGGPYEQYF. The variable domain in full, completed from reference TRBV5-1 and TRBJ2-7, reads KAGVTQTPRYLIKTRGQQVTLSCSPISGHRSVSWYQQTPGQGLQFLFEYFSETQRNKGNFPGRFSGRQFSNSRSEMNVSTLELGDSALYLCASSLDGGPYEQYFGPGTRLTVT.

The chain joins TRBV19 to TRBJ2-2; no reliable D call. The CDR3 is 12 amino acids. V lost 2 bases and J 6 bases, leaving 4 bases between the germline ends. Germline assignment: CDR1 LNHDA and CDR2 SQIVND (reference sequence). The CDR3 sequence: CASSIRAGELFF. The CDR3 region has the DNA TGTGCCAGTAGTATACGCGCCGGGGAGCTGTTTTTT.

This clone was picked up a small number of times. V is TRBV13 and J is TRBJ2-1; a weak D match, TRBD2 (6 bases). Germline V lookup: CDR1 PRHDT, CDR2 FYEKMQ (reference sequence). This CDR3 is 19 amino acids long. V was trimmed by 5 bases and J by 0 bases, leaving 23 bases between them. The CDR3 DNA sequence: TGTGCCAGCAGCACCTATCGGAGGGCCCAGGGCCGCTCCTACAATGAGCAGTTCTTC. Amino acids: CASSTYRRAQGRSYNEQFF. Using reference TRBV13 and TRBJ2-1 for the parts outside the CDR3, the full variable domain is AAGVIQSPRHLIKEKRETATLKCYPIPRHDTVYWYQQGPGQDPQFLISFYEKMQSDKGSIPDRFSAQQFSDYHSELNMSSLELGDSALYFCASSTYRRAQGRSYNEQFFGPGTRLTVL.

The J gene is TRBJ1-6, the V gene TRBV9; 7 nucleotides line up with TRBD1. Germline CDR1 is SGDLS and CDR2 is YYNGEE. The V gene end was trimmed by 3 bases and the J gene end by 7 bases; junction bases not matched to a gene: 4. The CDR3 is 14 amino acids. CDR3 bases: TGTGCCAGCAGCGCCGGGACAGAGAATTCACCCCTCCACTTT. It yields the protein CASSAGTENSPLHF.